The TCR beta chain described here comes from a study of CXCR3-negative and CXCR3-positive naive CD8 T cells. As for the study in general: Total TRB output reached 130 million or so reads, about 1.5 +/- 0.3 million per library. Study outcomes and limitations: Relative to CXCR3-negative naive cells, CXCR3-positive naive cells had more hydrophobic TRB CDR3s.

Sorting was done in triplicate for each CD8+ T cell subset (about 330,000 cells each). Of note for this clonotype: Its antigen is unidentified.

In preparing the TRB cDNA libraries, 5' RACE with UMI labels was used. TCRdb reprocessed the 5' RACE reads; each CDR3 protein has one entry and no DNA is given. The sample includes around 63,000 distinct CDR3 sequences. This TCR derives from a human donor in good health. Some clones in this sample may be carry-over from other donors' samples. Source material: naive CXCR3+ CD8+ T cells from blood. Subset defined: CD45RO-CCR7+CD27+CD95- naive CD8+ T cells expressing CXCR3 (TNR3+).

CDR3 sequence reads: CARTGTGVGGNTEAFF. The rearrangement joins TRBV30 to TRBJ1-1; TCRdb indicates TRBD1, and absent DNA this call remains unverified. The CDR3 covers 16 residues. Germline V gene sequence: CDR1 GTSNPN, CDR2 SVGIG (reference sequence).